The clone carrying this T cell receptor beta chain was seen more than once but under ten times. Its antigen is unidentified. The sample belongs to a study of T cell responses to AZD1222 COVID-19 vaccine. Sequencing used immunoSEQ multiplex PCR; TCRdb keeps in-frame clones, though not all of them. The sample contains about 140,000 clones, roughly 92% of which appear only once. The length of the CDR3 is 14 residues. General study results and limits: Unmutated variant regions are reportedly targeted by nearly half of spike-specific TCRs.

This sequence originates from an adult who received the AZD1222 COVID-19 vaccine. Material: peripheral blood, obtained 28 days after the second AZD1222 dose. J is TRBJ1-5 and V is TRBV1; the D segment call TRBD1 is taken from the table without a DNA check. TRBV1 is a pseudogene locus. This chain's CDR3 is CTSSQVRGNQPQHF. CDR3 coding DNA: TGCACCAGCAGCCAAGTCAGGGGCAATCAGCCCCAGCATTTT.